This T cell receptor (beta chain) was found in a study of blood T cell repertoires in COVID-19. Germline lookup yields CDR1 LNHNV and CDR2 YYDKDF (reference sequence). Trimming stripped 0 bases from V and 9 bases from J, with 12 bases between. The CDR3 runs to 14 residues. TCRdb's copy holds only in-frame clones and misses some; the assay was immunoSEQ multiplex PCR. The repertoire holds more than 95,000 clones, with 90% to 95% as singletons. Sequencing was carried out using peripheral blood. The chain has TRBV15 and TRBJ2-1; no firm D call. This receptor was identified in a human donor in a cohort sampled during active COVID-19. The CDR3 sequence is CATSRDLRQPEQFF. The CDR3 nucleotides read TGTGCCACCAGCAGAGATTTGCGGCAACCTGAGCAGTTCTTC. Complete variable domain (other parts from reference TRBV15 and TRBJ2-1): DAMVIQNPRYQVTQFGKPVTLSCSQTLNHNVMYWYQQKSSQAPKLLFHYYDKDFNNEADTPDNFQSRRPNTSFCFLDIRSPGLGDTAMYLCATSRDLRQPEQFFGPGTRLTVL.